This T cell receptor beta chain was observed in a study of shared clonotypes between healthy human individuals. This clone occurred once. TCRdb's copy holds only in-frame clones and misses some; the assay was immunoSEQ multiplex PCR. The sample records about 2.4 million clones, around nine tenths being singletons. The clonotype was recovered from a man between 18 and 35 years old in good health. Input material: naive CD4+ T cells sorted from blood. Subset denoted: CD45RA+ positively selected.

CDR3 nucleotides: TGTGCCAGCAGTTTGTCGGGACAGACTAACACTGAAGCTTTCTTT. It translates to CASSLSGQTNTEAFF. V gene TRBV27 combines with J gene TRBJ1-1, with 7 bases aligning to TRBD1. This CDR3 spans 15 amino acids. Looked up from germline, CDR1 is MNHEY and CDR2 is SMNVEV (reference sequence). V dropped 3 bases and J dropped 2; count of bases not matched to a gene: 6.